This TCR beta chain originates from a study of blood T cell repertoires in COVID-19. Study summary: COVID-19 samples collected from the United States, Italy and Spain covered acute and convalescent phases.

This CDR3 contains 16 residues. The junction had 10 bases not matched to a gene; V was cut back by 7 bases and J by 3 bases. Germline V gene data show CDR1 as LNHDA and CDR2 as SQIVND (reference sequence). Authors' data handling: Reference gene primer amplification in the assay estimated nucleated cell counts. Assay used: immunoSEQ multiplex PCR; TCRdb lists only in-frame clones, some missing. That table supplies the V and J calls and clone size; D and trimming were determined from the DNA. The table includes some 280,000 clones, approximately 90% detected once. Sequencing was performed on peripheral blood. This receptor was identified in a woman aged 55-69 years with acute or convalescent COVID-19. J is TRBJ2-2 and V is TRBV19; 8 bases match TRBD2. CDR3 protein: CASTPPRRGDTGELFF. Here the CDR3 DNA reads TGTGCCAGTACCCCGCCGAGGCGGGGGGACACCGGGGAGCTGTTTTTT.